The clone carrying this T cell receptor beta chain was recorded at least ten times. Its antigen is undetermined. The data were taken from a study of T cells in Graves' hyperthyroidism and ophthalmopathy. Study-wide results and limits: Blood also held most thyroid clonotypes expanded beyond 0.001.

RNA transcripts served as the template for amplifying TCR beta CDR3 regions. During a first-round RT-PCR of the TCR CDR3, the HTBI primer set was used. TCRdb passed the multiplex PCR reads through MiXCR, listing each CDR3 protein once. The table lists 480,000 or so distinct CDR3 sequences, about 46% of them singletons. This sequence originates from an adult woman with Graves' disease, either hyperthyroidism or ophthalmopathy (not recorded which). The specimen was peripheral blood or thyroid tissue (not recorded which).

CDR3 residues: CASSDGRVVLTRPPGELFF. The CDR3, as DNA: TGTGCCAGCAGTGACGGTCGGGTTGTGTTGACTAGACCCCCCGGGGAGCTGTTTTTT. V and J are TRBV2 and TRBJ2-2; a weak D match, TRBD2 (6 bases). The CDR3 is 19 residues long. The V end was cut by 3 bases, the J end by 6 bases, with 26 bases between. The germline CDR1 and CDR2 sequences are SNHLY and FYNNEI.